This record concerns one TCR beta chain sequence. Its antigen remains unidentified. This specimen belongs to a study of cytomegalovirus exposure and HLA in healthy donors. General study points: Researchers had no immune exposure information except CMV serostatus available.

Deletions cut 7 bases from V and 1 base from J, with 8 bases between. The germline gives CDR1 SGHRS, CDR2 YFSETQ. The CDR3 is 12 residues long. Amplification used 60 Vbeta primers and 13 Jbeta primers. Sequencing was performed with immunoSEQ multiplex PCR; in TCRdb, only in-frame clones are kept and a portion is missing. This table holds around 100,000 clones. The specimen was PBMCs. This receptor was taken from a man aged 35-49 years in good health and CMV-seronegative. The chain combines TRBV5-1 with TRBJ2-5; D unresolved. The CDR3 sequence: CASRESQETQYF. CDR3 DNA: TGCGCCAGCCGAGAATCCCAAGAGACCCAGTACTTC.